Below are 31 T cell receptor beta chains sequenced from a single sample in a study of EBV T-cell therapy then PD-1 blockade in nasopharyngeal carcinoma. As to treatment: AdE1-LMPpoly-expanded autologous EBV-specific T-cell therapy followed by anti-PD-1 nivolumab. Their specific antigens are unknown. Assay: immunoSEQ multiplex PCR; the TCRdb copy retains only in-frame clones and omits some. The sample carries approximately 21,000 clones, over 75% recorded once. The specimen was CD8+ T cells from blood, collected at roughly day 65 from a patient whose treatment included autologous EBV-specific T cells and nivolumab. The receptor source for this set is a middle-aged man with nasopharyngeal carcinoma.

J is TRBJ2-7 and V is TRBV30, with TRBD1 identical over 9 bases. The CDR3 covers 13 residues. Losses at the gene ends were 0 bases for V and 3 bases for J; bases not matched to a gene: 0. Germline V gene lookup returns CDR1 GTSNPN and CDR2 SVGIG (reference sequence). The CDR3 loop is CAWSVGQGYEQYF. For the CDR3, the DNA is TGTGCCTGGAGTGTGGGACAGGGCTACGAGCAGTACTTC. Together with reference TRBV30 and TRBJ2-7, the CDR3 gives the full variable domain: SQTIHQWPATLVQPVGSPLSLECTVEGTSNPNLYWYRQAAGRGLQLLFYSVGIGQISSEVPQNLSASRPQDRQFILSSKKLLLSDSGFYLCAWSVGQGYEQYFGPGTRLTVT.

The CDR3 reads CASSLIRGGPADTQYF. The CDR3, as DNA: TGTGCCAGCAGCTTAATCCGGGGGGGGCCCGCAGATACGCAGTATTTT. J is TRBJ2-3 and V is TRBV7-8; 8 bases fit TRBD2. Germline V CDR1 and CDR2: SGHVS, FQNEAQ. Trimming removed 2 bases from V and 4 bases from J; junction bases left unmatched: 8. This CDR3 region has 16 residues.

The chain has TRBV19 and TRBJ1-1; possible D gene TRBD1, 5 bases. The CDR3 is 15 amino acids. Germline CDR1 LNHDA, CDR2 SQIVND (reference sequence). The V and J ends lost 7 bases and 4 bases respectively, with 19 bases between them. CDR3 bases: TGTGCCAGTACCCCCCCAGGGCGGGATGTCACTGAAGCTTTCTTT. Protein: CASTPPGRDVTEAFF.

V is TRBV4-3 and J is TRBJ2-3; possibly TRBD1 or TRBD2 for D (6 bases each). CDR3 length: 16 amino acids. Trimming stripped 0 bases from V and 6 bases from J, with 16 bases between. Germline V CDR1 and CDR2: LGHNA, YSLEER. In DNA form, the CDR3 reads TGCGCCAGCAGCCAAGAGGGACAAGGAGGGACCGATACGCAGTATTTT. This translates into CASSQEGQGGTDTQYF.

This chain joins TRBV30 and TRBJ2-5; the D is unclear. Looked up from germline, CDR1 is GTSNPN and CDR2 is SVGIG (reference sequence). V shed 0 bases and J shed 1 base, with 12 bases lying between them. This CDR3 is 15 amino acids long. Written as DNA, the CDR3 is TGTGCCTGGAGTGTTGGCAGTATATCCCAAGAGACCCAGTACTTC. Protein sequence: CAWSVGSISQETQYF.

As regards this clone: At one boundary the junction diverges from the germline segment, which might be a read error. The gene calls are TRBV13 and TRBJ1-5; TRBD1 matches 8 bases. The germline V gene has CDR1 PRHDT and CDR2 FYEKMQ (reference sequence). The CDR3 extends over 14 amino acids. The CDR3 DNA reads as TGTGCCAGCAGCCTAGGACAGGGACATCAGCCCCAGCATTTT. It translates to CASSLGQGHQPQHF.

The CDR3 DNA reads as TGTGCCAGTAGTTCCTCAGGGGGGTCTGGGGCCAACGTCCTGACTTTC. It specifies CASSSSGGSGANVLTF. The chain carries TRBV19 and TRBJ2-6; a possible D gene is TRBD1 (7 bases). Trimming took off 5 bases at V and 1 base at J, with 12 bases between the two ends. Per germline, CDR1 LNHDA and CDR2 SQIVND (reference sequence). This CDR3 spans 16 amino acids.

The genes are TRBV9 and TRBJ1-1, with 8 bases fitting TRBD1. The CDR3 covers 15 residues. Germline trimming cut 3 bases from V and 1 base from J; bases unmatched to any gene: 5. Germline V CDR1 and CDR2: SGDLS, YYNGEE. The CDR3 loop is CASSARTGPNTEAFF. The DNA for the CDR3 is TGTGCCAGCAGCGCTCGGACAGGGCCGAACACTGAAGCTTTCTTT.

V is TRBV2 and J is TRBJ2-1, with TRBD2 matching 10 bases. CDR1 SNHLY and CDR2 FYNNEI come from the germline V gene. The CDR3 length is 13 residues. Trimming took 7 bases from V and 5 from J; bases not matched to a gene: 2. CDR3 DNA: TGTGCCAGCAAACTAGCGGGGAACAATGAGCAGTTCTTC. This gives the protein CASKLAGNNEQFF.

V usage is TRBV9 and J usage is TRBJ1-1; D might be TRBD1 (6 bases). The CDR3 consists of 15 residues. Trimming removed 0 bases at V and 4 bases at J, with 13 bases between. Germline values: CDR1 SGDLS, CDR2 YYNGEE. CDR3 region: CASSVGGGPGTEAFF. Here the CDR3 DNA reads TGTGCCAGCAGCGTAGGAGGGGGGCCAGGCACTGAAGCTTTCTTT. Full variable domain (outside the CDR3, taken from reference TRBV9 and TRBJ1-1): DSGVTQTPKHLITATGQRVTLRCSPRSGDLSVYWYQQSLDQGLQFLIQYYNGEERAKGNILERFSAQQFPDLHSELNLSSLELGDSALYFCASSVGGGPGTEAFFGQGTRLTVV.

The chain employs TRBV27 and TRBJ2-1, with D tentatively TRBD1 (6 bases). Trimming removed 3 bases at V and 4 bases at J, with 7 bases between. There are 13 residues in the CDR3. CDR1 is MNHEY, CDR2 SMNVEV, per germline (reference sequence). The CDR3 reads CASSLDSYNEQFF. The CDR3 DNA reads TGTGCCAGCAGTTTGGACAGTTACAATGAGCAGTTCTTC.

The chain employs TRBV5-1 and TRBJ1-2, with D possibly matching TRBD1 (6 bases). CDR1 SGHRS and CDR2 YFSETQ come from the germline V gene. V gave up 4 bases and J gave up 2 bases, with 15 bases separating them. The CDR3 length is 15 residues. Here the CDR3 reads CASSLFTGPNYGYTF. CDR3 in DNA: TGCGCCAGCAGCCTATTCACAGGGCCCAACTATGGCTACACCTTC.

This chain uses TRBV7-6 with TRBJ2-7, with a possible D match to TRBD2 (7 bases). The V and J ends lost 0 bases and 6 bases respectively, with 12 bases between them. Per germline, CDR1 SGHVS and CDR2 FNYEAQ. The CDR3 sequence is 14 residues long. The CDR3, as DNA: TGTGCCAGCAGCTTAGCCGGGGGGCCGGGCGAGCAGTACTTC. Its translation: CASSLAGGPGEQYF.

The chain recombines TRBV16 with TRBJ2-2; D possibly matches TRBD1 or TRBD2 (5 bases each). Trimming cost V 1 base and J 5 bases, with 11 bases left between them. CDR1 and CDR2 (germline): KGHSY, FQNENV. This CDR3 is 15 amino acids long. The CDR3 loop reads CASSQFRESTGELFF. DNA of the CDR3: TGTGCCAGCAGCCAATTCAGGGAGTCTACCGGGGAGCTGTTTTTT.

The chain has TRBV6-5 and TRBJ1-2; no definite D call. The CDR3 sequence is 13 residues long. The germline CDR1 and CDR2 sequences are MNHEY and SVGAGI. V was cut by 4 bases and J by 4 bases, with 10 bases left in between. CDR3 in amino acids: CASSWAPPYGYTF. The CDR3 coding sequence is TGTGCCAGCAGTTGGGCGCCCCCCTATGGCTACACCTTC.

The sample holds many counts of this clone. The junction does not match germline at one end; this may be a read error. The chain combines TRBV6-4 with TRBJ2-1; no reliable D call. The CDR3 contains 13 residues. Germline values: CDR1 MRHNA, CDR2 SNTAGT. In DNA, the CDR3 is TGTGCCAGCAGCGACTCTGGGCAGAATGAGCAGTTCTTC. Residues: CASSDSGQNEQFF.

This chain joins TRBV4-1 and TRBJ1-2; no clear D. Per the germline V gene, CDR1 is MGHRA and CDR2 is YSYEKL. The CDR3 contains 15 residues. Trimming shortened V by 4 bases and J by 2 bases, and 14 bases separated the two germline ends. Written as DNA, the CDR3 is TGCGCCAGCAGCCCACCCCTCCCTTTGAACTATGGCTACACCTTC. This gives the protein CASSPPLPLNYGYTF.

The chain recombines TRBV4-3 with TRBJ1-1; D is ambiguous. The CDR3 is 14 residues long. Trimming removed 0 bases at V and 5 bases at J, with 10 bases between. CDR1 and CDR2 (germline): LGHNA, YSLEER. CDR3 nucleotide sequence: TGCGCCAGCAGCCAAGATGGTCGGGGAACTGAAGCTTTCTTT. This gives the protein CASSQDGRGTEAFF.

By share, this clone ranks as medium-sized (0.01 to 0.1%). J is TRBJ1-2 and V is TRBV27; D not certain. V was pared by 4 bases and J by 0 bases, with 3 bases between. Per the germline V gene, CDR1 is MNHEY and CDR2 is SMNVEV (reference sequence). This CDR3 spans 12 amino acids. CDR3 in amino acids: CASSWANYGYTF. The CDR3 DNA follows: TGTGCCAGCAGTTGGGCTAACTATGGCTACACCTTC.

This clone was seen ten or more times. The chain has TRBV7-8 and TRBJ1-6, with D maybe TRBD1 (5 bases). Germline values: CDR1 SGHVS, CDR2 FQNEAQ. CDR3 size: 15 residues. The V end lost 0 bases, the J end lost 8 bases, and 11 bases lay between the germline ends. The CDR3 is CASSLASRADSPLHF. As DNA, the CDR3 is TGTGCCAGCAGCTTAGCATCCAGGGCGGATTCACCCCTCCACTTT.

CDR3 DNA: TGTGCCAGCAGTTCCTACAGGGGGGCTCTCTATGGCTACACCTTC. It encodes CASSSYRGALYGYTF. The chain uses TRBV27 and TRBJ1-2; 8 nucleotides match TRBD1. The length of the CDR3 is 15 residues. Germline lookup yields CDR1 MNHEY and CDR2 SMNVEV (reference sequence). J was trimmed by 4 bases and V by 4 bases; bases with no gene match: 8.

This rearrangement joins TRBV4-3 to TRBJ1-6; the D is unclear. The germline V gene has CDR1 LGHNA and CDR2 YSLEER. CDR3 length: 18 amino acids. With 0 bases removed from V and 3 bases from J, the gap between germline ends came to 15 bases. Here the CDR3 reads CASSQEMSLADYNSPLHF. CDR3 nucleotide sequence: TGCGCCAGCAGCCAAGAAATGTCCCTGGCAGACTATAATTCACCCCTCCACTTT.

This chain uses TRBV9 with TRBJ2-7; 10 bases are shared with TRBD2. Germline V gene lookup returns CDR1 SGDLS and CDR2 YYNGEE. V lost 0 bases and J lost 2; bases outside the gene matches: 2. This CDR3 is built from 15 residues. CDR3 nucleotides: TGTGCCAGCAGCGTAGGCCTAGCGGGGGCCTACGAGCAGTACTTC. Protein: CASSVGLAGAYEQYF.

The V gene is TRBV3-1 (or the pseudogene TRBV3-2), the J gene TRBJ1-2; weak D call: TRBD1 (5 bases). Germline V lookup: CDR1 LGHDT, CDR2 YNNKEL (reference sequence). V was cut by 4 bases and J by 6 bases, with 18 bases left in between. This CDR3 spans 15 amino acids. CDR3 region: CASSPDIPDWNGYTF. DNA of the CDR3: TGTGCCAGCAGCCCGGACATCCCAGATTGGAATGGCTACACCTTC.

This rearrangement joins TRBV19 to TRBJ1-4, with TRBD1 identical over 11 bases. The junction had 9 bases not matched to a gene; V was cut back by 8 bases and J by 1 base. Per germline, CDR1 LNHDA and CDR2 SQIVND (reference sequence). The length of the CDR3 is 17 residues. CDR3 sequence: CASQDRGLLGTNEKLFF. The DNA for the CDR3 is TGTGCCAGTCAGGACAGGGGGCTGTTGGGAACTAATGAAAAACTGTTTTTT.

The rearrangement uses TRBV28 and TRBJ2-5; TRBD1 aligns across 7 bases. The CDR3 spans 14 residues. Germline CDR1 MDHEN, CDR2 SYDVKM. V lost 2 bases to trimming and J lost 5 bases; unmatched junction nucleotides: 5. The CDR3: CASSLGQAEETQYF. The CDR3 DNA sequence: TGTGCCAGCAGTTTAGGACAGGCTGAGGAGACCCAGTACTTC.

This clone turned up a few times. V gene TRBV5-8 combines with J gene TRBJ2-1; no firm D call. V lost 4 bases and J 8 bases, leaving 10 bases between the germline ends. In germline, CDR1 is SGHTS, CDR2 YDEGEE. The CDR3 is 12 residues long. CDR3 in DNA: TGTGCCAGCAGCCTGTCGTGGTATGAGCAGTTCTTC. Its protein product is CASSLSWYEQFF.

The chain has TRBV4-3 and TRBJ1-2; TRBD1 is a possible D gene (5 bases). Trimming removed 2 bases from V and 6 bases from J, with 28 bases in between. CDR1 and CDR2 from the germline V gene are LGHNA and YSLEER. The CDR3 totals 19 residues. The CDR3 DNA is TGCGCCAGCAGCCAATATGTGAGGACGGGGGGACCTATTGGGGATGGCTACACCTTC. Residues: CASSQYVRTGGPIGDGYTF.

The J gene is TRBJ1-1, the V gene TRBV24-1; possible D gene TRBD1, 6 bases. The CDR3 is 13 residues long. Looked up from germline, CDR1 is KGHDR and CDR2 is SFDVKD. V was trimmed by 5 bases and J by 3 bases, leaving 9 bases between them. This chain's CDR3 is CATSARTDTEAFF. In DNA, the CDR3 is TGTGCCACCAGTGCACGGACAGACACTGAAGCTTTCTTT.

A few counts support this clone. CDR3 region: CASSGNRGRTMNTEAFF. CDR3 coding DNA: TGTGCCAGCAGTGGAAACAGGGGGCGGACCATGAACACTGAAGCTTTCTTT. The chain employs TRBV2 and TRBJ1-1, with TRBD1 matching 9 bases. Germline CDR1 reads SNHLY; CDR2 reads FYNNEI. V was clipped by 4 bases and J by 0 bases; unmatched bases: 9. CDR3 size: 17 residues.

The genes are TRBV5-1 and TRBJ2-3, with D uncertain. The germline V gene encodes CDR1 SGHRS and CDR2 YFSETQ. The CDR3 length is 16 residues. Trimming cost V 0 bases and J 0 bases, with 11 bases left between them. The CDR3 DNA follows: TGCGCCAGCAGCTTGGCGGAGTACAGTAGCACAGATACGCAGTATTTT. It specifies CASSLAEYSSTDTQYF.